This T cell receptor beta chain emerged from a study of T cells in Graves' hyperthyroidism and ophthalmopathy. The CDR3 sequence is 13 residues long. Trimming pared 10 bases from V and 5 bases from J, leaving 17 bases between. This clonotype was detected many times. Stable disease denoted Graves' hyperthyroidism without ophthalmopathy progression within 18 months. Isolation of PBMCs was performed on around 10 ml fresh peripheral blood. There were TCR beta CDR3 regions amplified from RNA transcripts. With the HTBI primer set, the TCR CDR3 went through a first round of RT-PCR. TCRdb reprocessed the multiplex PCR reads with MiXCR, giving one entry per CDR3 protein. Among about half a million distinct CDR3 sequences listed, less than 25% were seen once.

The rearrangement joins TRBV12-3 or TRBV12-4 to TRBJ1-1; TRBD1 might be the D (5 bases). The receptor was isolated from a man aged 18 to 35 with Graves' hyperthyroidism. The sequenced sample was blood. This CDR3 is CAIAPQGRTEAFF. The DNA for the CDR3 is TGTGCCATTGCCCCCCAGGGAAGGACTGAAGCTTTCTTT.